The 28 T cell receptor beta chains in this list originate from one sample, sequenced in a study of shared clonotypes between healthy human individuals. Data came from immunoSEQ multiplex PCR; TCRdb stores just in-frame clones and leaves some out. The table shows more than 500,000 clones, with 90% to 95% occurring only once. Naive CD8 populations comprised CD45RO-negative cells positively selected for CCR7, excluding terminally differentiated effector memory CD45RA+ cells. The specimen was naive CD8+ T cells sorted from blood. These receptors originate from a woman aged 25 to 45 in good health.

To note about this clone: The sample holds other DNA sequences that translate to the same CDR3. J is TRBJ2-3 and V is TRBV28; a weak D match, TRBD2 (5 bases). Deletions cut 2 bases from V and 4 bases from J, with 10 bases between. Germline V CDR1 and CDR2: MDHEN, SYDVKM. CDR3 length equals 14 residues. This CDR3 is CASSLVRAADTQYF. The CDR3 DNA reads TGTGCCAGCAGTTTAGTGAGGGCAGCAGATACGCAGTATTTT.

The chain employs TRBV5-4 and TRBJ1-1; a weak D match, TRBD1 (5 bases). Germline loops: CDR1 SGHNT, CDR2 YYREEE (reference sequence). The CDR3 spans 12 residues. V was trimmed by 5 bases and J by 8 bases, leaving 13 bases between them. CDR3 region: CASRAGTGEAFF. The CDR3 DNA follows: TGTGCCAGCAGGGCGGGGACGGGAGAAGCTTTCTTT.

J is TRBJ1-1 and V is TRBV19; 7 nucleotides line up with TRBD1. Per germline, CDR1 LNHDA and CDR2 SQIVND (reference sequence). The V segment lost 7 bases and the J segment 0 bases; nucleotides outside the gene matches: 8. There are 15 residues in the CDR3. The CDR3 region is CASTLGTALNTEAFF. CDR3 coding DNA: TGTGCCAGTACCCTTGGGACAGCCTTGAACACTGAAGCTTTCTTT.

V and J are TRBV19 and TRBJ2-5; TRBD2 matches at 10 bases. Matching the DNA end better, TRBJ2-7 makes the J call doubtful. The CDR3 contains 15 residues. Germline CDR1 reads LNHDA; CDR2 reads SQIVND (reference sequence). The CDR3 sequence: CASTQYLAGVDEQYF. CDR3 in DNA: TGTGCCAGTACCCAATACCTAGCGGGAGTCGACGAGCAGTACTTC.

This clone was seen once. The rearrangement uses TRBV5-6 and TRBJ2-3; 7 bases map to TRBD2. Germline V gives CDR1 SGHDT, CDR2 YYEEEE. This CDR3 has 17 residues. V lost 3 bases and J lost 2; bases outside the gene matches: 12. The CDR3 sequence is CASSSLTSRSHTDTQYF. The CDR3 DNA reads as TGTGCCAGCAGCTCGTTGACTAGCCGCAGCCACACAGATACGCAGTATTTT.

The chain employs TRBV4-2 and TRBJ2-7; possibly TRBD1 or TRBD2 for D (5 bases each). Trimming removed 7 bases from V and 9 bases from J, with 22 bases in between. CDR1 is LGHNA and CDR2 is YNFKEQ in the germline V gene. The CDR3 length is 14 residues. CDR3 protein: CASTPEGTLRGQYF. DNA for the CDR3: TGTGCCAGCACCCCCGAGGGGACCCTTCGCGGGCAGTACTTC.

This clone appeared a single time. Other DNA sequences in this sample translate to the same CDR3. V gene TRBV28 combines with J gene TRBJ2-7; no clear D. Trimming stripped 1 base from V and 1 base from J, with 5 bases between. The length of the CDR3 is 13 residues. CDR1 and CDR2 (germline): MDHEN, SYDVKM. Here the CDR3 reads CASSLLGSYEQYF. As DNA, the CDR3 is TGTGCCAGCAGTTTATTAGGGTCCTACGAGCAGTACTTC.

This clone was counted between two and nine times. The chain uses TRBV6-5 and TRBJ2-7; the D gene is possibly TRBD2 (7 bases). This CDR3 region has 16 residues. V lost 2 bases, J lost 6 bases, and 20 bases lay in between. Germline V lookup: CDR1 MNHEY, CDR2 SVGAGI. This CDR3 reads CASSYAEGGGLSEQYF. The DNA of the CDR3 is TGTGCCAGCAGTTACGCCGAGGGCGGGGGCCTAAGCGAGCAGTACTTC.

The rearrangement links TRBV6-1 to TRBJ2-7, with TRBD2 identical over 8 bases. V shed 3 bases and J 3 bases; nucleotides not matched to a gene: 4. Per germline, CDR1 MNHNS and CDR2 SASEGT. This CDR3 has 14 residues. In nucleotides, the CDR3 is TGTGCCAGCAGTGATTCGGGACTAGTCTACGAGCAGTACTTC. The encoded protein is CASSDSGLVYEQYF.

The chain recombines TRBV5-4 with TRBJ2-7; D possibly matches TRBD1 or TRBD2 (5 bases each). V shed 5 bases and J shed 7 bases, with 19 bases lying between them. The germline CDR1 and CDR2 sequences are SGHNT and YYREEE (reference sequence). This CDR3 has 14 amino acids. For the CDR3, the DNA is TGTGCCAGCAGTAGGGACCCGTTCACTATTGAGCAGTACTTC. This gives the protein CASSRDPFTIEQYF.

V is TRBV28 and J is TRBJ2-3; D not resolved. Trimming took 6 bases from V and 2 from J, leaving 18 bases between them. This CDR3 contains 16 residues. Germline CDR1 is MDHEN and CDR2 is SYDVKM. The CDR3 loop reads CASSYSSGFDTDTQYF. The CDR3, as DNA: TGTGCCAGCAGCTATTCCTCAGGATTCGACACAGATACGCAGTATTTT. The whole variable domain, remainder taken from reference TRBV28 and TRBJ2-3, is DVKVTQSSRYLVKRTGEKVFLECVQDMDHENMFWYRQDPGLGLRLIYFSYDVKMKEKGDIPEGYSVSREKKERFSLILESASTNQTSMYLCASSYSSGFDTDTQYFGPGTRLTVL.

The chain's CDR3 is CSVEIRDRRMYEQFF. CDR3 sequence (DNA): TGCAGCGTTGAGATCCGGGACAGGCGTATGTATGAGCAGTTCTTC. This chain links TRBV29-1 with TRBJ2-1; 8 nucleotides match TRBD1. The CDR3 contains 15 residues. Germline values: CDR1 SQVTM, CDR2 ANQGSEA. With 3 bases clipped from V and 8 bases from J, the junction kept 12 bases outside the gene matches.

The chain recombines TRBV6-1 with TRBJ1-1; D remains unclear. Germline V gene data show CDR1 as MNHNS and CDR2 as SASEGT. Between the trimmed V and J ends, which lost 2 bases and 1 base, there was a span of 11 bases. This CDR3 spans 15 amino acids. CDR3 sequence (DNA): TGTGCCAGCAGTGAATTTATCGTGGGGAACACTGAAGCTTTCTTT. This translates into CASSEFIVGNTEAFF.

This clone was seen just once. The chain combines TRBV30 with TRBJ2-5; no clear D. Deletions cut 2 bases from V and 3 bases from J, with 4 bases between. The CDR3 runs 11 residues. Per the germline V gene, CDR1 is GTSNPN and CDR2 is SVGIG (reference sequence). In DNA form, the CDR3 reads TGTGCCTGGAGTCAGGAAGAGACCCAGTACTTC. Translation: CAWSQEETQYF.

This chain uses TRBV6-1 with TRBJ2-2; 13 nucleotides agree with TRBD2. The junction had 7 bases not matched to a gene; V was cut back by 0 bases and J by 0 bases. Germline V gene data show CDR1 as MNHNS and CDR2 as SASEGT. The CDR3 runs 20 residues. The CDR3 is CASSEAWTSGRYANTGELFF. For the CDR3, the DNA is TGTGCCAGCAGTGAAGCGTGGACTAGCGGGAGATATGCGAACACCGGGGAGCTGTTTTTT.

This clone has just one count. V is TRBV15 and J is TRBJ2-1; D ambiguous. The germline CDR1 and CDR2 sequences are LNHNV and YYDKDF (reference sequence). V shed 2 bases and J shed 8 bases, with 13 bases lying between them. The CDR3 has 14 amino acids. The CDR3 loop is CATSRSPGRDEQFF. The CDR3 DNA reads TGTGCCACCAGCAGATCCCCAGGACGCGATGAGCAGTTCTTC.

V usage is TRBV6-6 and J usage is TRBJ2-7; D remains ambiguous. V was shortened by 5 bases and J by 0 bases, with 2 bases between the two germline ends. Germline assignment: CDR1 MNHNY and CDR2 SVGAGI (reference sequence). This CDR3 comprises 11 residues. CDR3 sequence reads: CASSVSYEQYF. CDR3 coding DNA: TGTGCCAGCAGTGTCTCCTACGAGCAGTACTTC.

This rearrangement joins TRBV27 to TRBJ2-6; D tentatively fits TRBD1 or TRBD2 (5 bases each). Trimming left V 3 bases short and J 2 bases short, with 11 bases between. Germline-derived CDR1 and CDR2 are MNHEY and SMNVEV (reference sequence). This CDR3 is built from 16 residues. The CDR3 bases are TGTGCCAGCAGTTTTGTGAGGGGCACTGGGGCCAACGTCCTGACTTTC. Translating it yields CASSFVRGTGANVLTF.

This clone is a singleton in its sample. The V and J genes are TRBV28 and TRBJ1-3; D remains unclear. From germline, CDR1 is MDHEN and CDR2 SYDVKM. The V gene lost 3 bases and the J gene lost 2 bases, with 8 bases spanning the gap. This CDR3 is 14 amino acids long. CDR3 sequence reads: CASSFSIPGNTIYF. In DNA, the CDR3 is TGTGCCAGCAGTTTCAGCATCCCTGGAAACACCATATATTTT.

The chain carries TRBV13 and TRBJ2-1; D unclear. Germline CDR1 PRHDT, CDR2 FYEKMQ (reference sequence). Deletions cut 0 bases from V and 3 bases from J, with 9 bases between. CDR3 size: 15 residues. CDR3 region: CASSLGRLVYNEQFF. The CDR3 DNA sequence: TGTGCCAGCAGCTTAGGACGTCTAGTCTACAATGAGCAGTTCTTC.

For this clone: One end of the junction fails to match germline, which may point to a read error. The chain uses TRBV6-4 and TRBJ2-7; D gene uncertain. The CDR3 runs 9 residues. Germline loops: CDR1 MRHNA, CDR2 SNTAGT. The CDR3 here is CAGSFEQYF. CDR3 nucleotides: TGTGCCGGCAGTTTCGAGCAGTACTTC.

Only one count was recorded for this clone. Here the CDR3 reads CATSRDWGKEQFF. CDR3 in DNA: TGTGCCACCAGCAGAGATTGGGGTAAGGAGCAGTTCTTC. The chain joins TRBV15 to TRBJ2-1; no definite D call. The germline CDR1 and CDR2 sequences are LNHNV and YYDKDF (reference sequence). The CDR3 is made up of 13 amino acids. V was clipped by 0 bases and J by 10 bases, with 10 bases between them.

To note about this clone: This sample also contains other DNA sequences that code for the same CDR3. V usage is TRBV27 and J usage is TRBJ1-5; D is ambiguous. V was cut by 4 bases and J by 1 base, with 8 bases left in between. The CDR3 contains 14 residues. Germline V gives CDR1 MNHEY, CDR2 SMNVEV (reference sequence). CDR3 DNA sequence: TGTGCCAGCAGTTACACGGGGAGCAATCAGCCCCAGCATTTT. Translated, it gives CASSYTGSNQPQHF.

The chain uses TRBV11-2 and TRBJ2-7; D is unclear. Trimming took off 1 base at V and 7 bases at J, with 8 bases between the two ends. The CDR3 contains 12 residues. Germline loops: CDR1 SGHAT, CDR2 FQNNGV. CDR3 coding DNA: TGTGCCAGCAGCTTAGCCGAAGAGGAGCAGTACTTC. Protein: CASSLAEEEQYF.

This chain connects TRBV28 to TRBJ2-6; 9 nucleotides match TRBD1. V dropped 11 bases and J dropped 0; count of bases not matched to a gene: 8. The CDR3 sequence is 16 residues long. Looked up from germline, CDR1 is MDHEN and CDR2 is SYDVKM. The CDR3 DNA reads as TGTGCCGTACGGGACAGGGCCTTCTCTGGGGCCAACGTCCTGACTTTC. It translates to CAVRDRAFSGANVLTF.

This clone was counted once. Other DNA sequences in the same sample also yield this CDR3. The chain employs TRBV25-1 and TRBJ2-7; perhaps TRBD2 as D (7 bases). V lost 0 bases and J lost 7, with 13 bases in between. The CDR3 has 14 amino acids. Germline CDR1 reads MGHDK; CDR2 reads SYGVNS. CDR3 nucleotide sequence: TGTGCCAGCAGTGAATACGGGGGGCTGGGGGAGCAGTACTTC. It translates to CASSEYGGLGEQYF.

This clone was counted between two and nine times. The chain combines TRBV29-1 with TRBJ1-2; D is uncertain. Germline CDR1 and CDR2: SQVTM and ANQGSEA. Trimming removed 2 bases from V and 8 bases from J, with 9 bases in between. The CDR3 is made up of 11 amino acids. CDR3 residues: CSVEMSSGYTF. In nucleotides, the CDR3 is TGCAGCGTTGAAATGTCCAGCGGCTACACCTTC.

The chain uses TRBV2 and TRBJ2-1, with 9 positions matching TRBD2. The CDR3 consists of 16 residues. The V segment lost 5 bases and the J segment 7 bases; nucleotides outside the gene matches: 12. Germline values: CDR1 SNHLY, CDR2 FYNNEI. In DNA form, the CDR3 reads TGTGCCAGCAGTACCCTCACGGGACTAGCAGTGAATGAGCAGTTCTTC. Translation gives CASSTLTGLAVNEQFF. Full variable domain (rest looked up from reference TRBV2 and TRBJ2-1): EPEVTQTPSHQVTQMGQEVILRCVPISNHLYFYWYRQILGQKVEFLVSFYNNEISEKSEIFDDQFSVERPDGSNFTLKIRSTKLEDSAMYFCASSTLTGLAVNEQFFGPGTRLTVL.